This TCR beta chain derives from a study of blood T cell repertoires in COVID-19. Study details: There were acute and convalescent COVID-19 samples, and they came from the United States, Italy and Spain. In each case, the material was cDNA or gDNA derived from T cells, B-cell-depleted T cells, or PBMCs.

There are 14 residues in the CDR3. Per the original data handling: From reference gene primer amplification, estimates of nucleated cell counts were derived. Generated by immunoSEQ multiplex PCR, the TCRdb table keeps only in-frame clones and is missing some. From that table come the V and J calls and clone size; the DNA was used to work out D and trimming. The repertoire holds hundreds of thousands of clones, with over 80% as singletons. The sequenced sample consisted of peripheral blood. The chain combines TRBV12-2 with TRBJ1-1. TRBV12-2 is a documented pseudogene. The receptor was derived from a woman aged 18-29 years with acute or convalescent COVID-19. The CDR3 loop reads CASRLVGRGGEAFF. Written as DNA, the CDR3 is TGTGCAAGTCGCTTAGTAGGGAGGGGCGGTGAAGCTTTCTTT.